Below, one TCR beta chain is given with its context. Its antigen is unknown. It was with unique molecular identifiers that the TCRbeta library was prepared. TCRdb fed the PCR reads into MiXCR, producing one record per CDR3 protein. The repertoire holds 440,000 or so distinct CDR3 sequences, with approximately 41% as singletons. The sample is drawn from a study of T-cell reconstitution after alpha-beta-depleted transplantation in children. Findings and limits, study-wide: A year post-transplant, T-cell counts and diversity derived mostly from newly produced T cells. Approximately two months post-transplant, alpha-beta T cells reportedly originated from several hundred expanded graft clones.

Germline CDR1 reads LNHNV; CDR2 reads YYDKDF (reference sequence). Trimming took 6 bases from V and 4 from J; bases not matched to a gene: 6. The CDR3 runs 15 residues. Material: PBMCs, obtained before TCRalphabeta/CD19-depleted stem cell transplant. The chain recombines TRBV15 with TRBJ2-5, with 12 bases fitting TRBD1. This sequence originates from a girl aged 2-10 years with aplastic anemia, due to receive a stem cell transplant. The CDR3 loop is CATSTGTGGGETQYF. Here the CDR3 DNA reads TGTGCCACCAGTACCGGGACAGGGGGCGGAGAGACCCAGTACTTC.